This TCR beta chain was found in a study of control samples from healthy donors and cancer patients. Germline V lookup: CDR1 SGDLS, CDR2 YYNGEE. CDR3 length: 15 amino acids. The ends were cut back, 4 bases at V and 4 bases at J, with 15 bases in the middle. Measured with immunoSEQ multiplex PCR; TCRdb has only the in-frame clones, and not every one. The repertoire includes around 85,000 clones, 85% to 90% of them detected once, and roughly 7.2% sits in the top ten. The receptor was isolated from a woman in her sixties in good health. The chain joins TRBV9 to TRBJ1-3; D perhaps matches TRBD1 (6 bases). The sample was blood. The CDR3 is CASSPSVGAGNTIYF. In DNA, the CDR3 is TGTGCCAGCAGCCCCTCGGTGGGGGCAGGAAACACCATATATTTT.